This T cell receptor beta chain was sequenced in a study of CD8+ T cells in alopecia areata. The CDR3 is 13 residues long. Germline V gene sequence: CDR1 MNHNS, CDR2 SASEGT. V lost 6 bases and J lost 8, with 16 bases in between. Specified treatment: oral pan-JAK inhibitor, 5-10 mg twice daily. This clone was counted a few times. Extraction and reverse transcription of RNA yielded cDNA as the sequencing template. Clones were sequenced by immunoSEQ multiplex PCR, and TCRdb holds only the in-frame ones, with some missing. The repertoire includes roughly 190,000 clones, 50% to 60% of them detected once, and 3% to 3.5% sits in the top ten.

This clonotype was obtained from a human donor with alopecia areata. The chain links TRBV6-1 to TRBJ1-2, with D possibly TRBD1 on 5 matching bases. The sample here was CD4+ T cells sorted from blood, taken at week 4, from a patient treated with tofacitinib. The CDR3 DNA is TGTGCCAGCAGACTAGGGACGGCCCCGGGCTACACCTTC. It is translated as CASRLGTAPGYTF.